This T cell receptor beta chain originates from a study of OX40 agonist ivuxolimab in advanced cancers. As for the study in general: Averaging about 60 years in age, with a range of about 23 to 90, the cohort was more than 75% male. General study findings and limits: Expanded clones belonging to CD8+ T cells outnumbered, on average, those of CD4+.

Autoimmune disease history or systemic immunosuppression barred patients. With respect to this clone: The antigen is undetermined.

Here immunoSEQ multiplex PCR was the method, and the copy in TCRdb shows in-frame clones only, minus some. The data hold 30,000 to 40,000 clones, with 89% observed a single time. CDR3 length: 15 residues. Germline CDR1 SGHRS, CDR2 YFSETQ. V was pared by 4 bases and J by 7 bases, with 10 bases of the junction left unmatched. The TCR originated in an adult with an advanced solid tumor such as melanoma, head and neck, liver or kidney cancer. The specimen was CD4+ or CD8+ T cells sorted from blood, collected in a trial of the OX40 agonist ivuxolimab. The rearrangement uses TRBV5-1 and TRBJ2-4, with TRBD1 identical over 8 bases. CDR3 region: CASSDIQGARNIQYF. The CDR3 nucleotides read TGCGCCAGCAGCGACATCCAGGGGGCGCGGAACATTCAGTACTTC.